Included here is one T cell receptor (beta chain) sequence, with context. Its antigen remains unidentified. Specified treatment: oral pan-JAK inhibitor, 5-10 mg twice daily. This sample stems from a study of CD8+ T cells in alopecia areata. On the study more broadly: Scoring of severity for treated patients was based on percentage of affected scalp area. Points from the study as a whole: Researchers reported that TCR sharing among patients proved less clear than in mice, possibly HLA-linked.

From germline, CDR1 is GTSNPN and CDR2 SVGIG (reference sequence). The CDR3 runs 15 residues. Trimming took off 0 bases at V and 5 bases at J, with 13 bases between the two ends. After isolation, RNA underwent reverse transcription to generate cDNA as the sequencing template. The data were produced by immunoSEQ multiplex PCR, yet TCRdb's version contains in-frame clones alone and is incomplete. This sample has around 100,000 clones, with 55% to 60% found just once. The sequence was obtained from a human donor with alopecia areata. Specimen: CD4+ T cells sorted from blood, collected at week 24, from a patient treated with tofacitinib. The J gene is TRBJ1-4, the V gene TRBV30, with a possible D match to TRBD1 (6 bases). The CDR3 sequence is CAWSVWSQGNEKLFF. Here the CDR3 DNA reads TGTGCCTGGAGTGTATGGAGCCAGGGGAATGAAAAACTGTTTTTT.